This T cell receptor (beta chain) was observed in a study of blood T cell repertoires in COVID-19. Original data processing: Nucleated cell number was recorded as an estimate derived from reference gene primer amplification. Some clones are missing from TCRdb's copy, which holds only in-frame ones; the method was immunoSEQ multiplex PCR. For V, J and clone size, that table is used; D and trimming come from the DNA. The sample consists of roughly 440,000 clones, approximately 88% of them appearing once. This clone was seen just once. The germline CDR1 and CDR2 sequences are SEHNR and FQNEAQ (reference sequence). V was shortened by 2 bases and J by 10 bases, with 8 bases between the two germline ends. This CDR3 is built from 11 residues.

Sequencing was carried out using peripheral blood. The receptor's source is a woman aged 50 to 60 with COVID-19, enrolled during active disease. The rearrangement links TRBV7-9 to TRBJ1-1; D unclear. CDR3: CASSLSGLAFF. The CDR3 region has the DNA TGTGCCAGCAGCTTATCGGGATTAGCTTTCTTT.